A selection of T cell receptor beta chains follows, all from one sample in a study of CD8 T cells in ankylosing spondylitis. TCRdb ran MiXCR on the 5' RACE reads and lists one entry per CDR3 protein. The sample lists more than 200,000 distinct CDR3 sequences, roughly a quarter seen once, with roughly 0.6% in the top ten. Material: blood, either unsorted or a sorted T cell fraction (not recorded which). The receptors come from a male donor with ankylosing spondylitis or in good health (not recorded which). CDR3s leave out the opening cysteine and the closing phenylalanine or tryptophan. Fields, in order: V gene, D gene, J gene, CDR3 protein. A D gene is named only where the DNA matches it firmly.

V gene: TRBV9
D gene: TRBD1
J gene: TRBJ1-4
CDR3 protein: ASSRGGTAPTNEKLF

V gene: TRBV12-5
D gene: TRBD2
J gene: TRBJ2-3
CDR3 protein: ASGLGGLADTQY

V gene: TRBV4-1
D gene: NA
J gene: TRBJ2-5
CDR3 protein: AKEAKTQY

V gene: TRBV5-6
D gene: TRBD1
J gene: TRBJ2-1
CDR3 protein: ASSPTGGVVNEQF

V gene: TRBV20-1
D gene: TRBD1
J gene: TRBJ2-7
CDR3 protein: SARVDRSSHEQY

V gene: TRBV7-2
D gene: TRBD2
J gene: TRBJ2-5
CDR3 protein: ASSLSPGGTTPY

V gene: TRBV28
D gene: NA
J gene: TRBJ2-1
CDR3 protein: ASSILPSSSYNEQF

V gene: TRBV20-1
D gene: TRBD1
J gene: TRBJ2-5
CDR3 protein: SAKGTAQETQY

V gene: TRBV20-1
D gene: NA
J gene: TRBJ2-5
CDR3 protein: SAAETSQETQY

V gene: TRBV20-1
D gene: NA
J gene: TRBJ2-1
CDR3 protein: SAIAAGRDNEQF

V gene: TRBV12-3/TRBV12-4
D gene: NA
J gene: TRBJ2-5
CDR3 protein: ASTTHSRNAPETQY

V gene: TRBV10-3
D gene: NA
J gene: TRBJ1-1
CDR3 protein: AISENTEAF

V gene: TRBV13
D gene: NA
J gene: TRBJ2-7
CDR3 protein: ASSPRPVYEQY

V gene: TRBV7-9
D gene: NA
J gene: TRBJ2-3
CDR3 protein: ASSSGGGSDTQY

V gene: TRBV20-1
D gene: TRBD1
J gene: TRBJ2-3
CDR3 protein: SASEIQGAFTDTQY

V gene: TRBV20-1
D gene: TRBD1
J gene: TRBJ2-3
CDR3 protein: SADRATGDTQY

V gene: TRBV20-1
D gene: TRBD1
J gene: TRBJ1-5
CDR3 protein: SASKPTGVDNQLQH

V gene: TRBV7-2
D gene: NA
J gene: TRBJ2-3
CDR3 protein: ASSKQAITDTQY

V gene: TRBV12-3/TRBV12-4
D gene: TRBD2
J gene: TRBJ2-5
CDR3 protein: ASSYQAGRGQETQY

V gene: TRBV5-6
D gene: NA
J gene: TRBJ2-7
CDR3 protein: ASSVTGTANYEQY

V gene: TRBV5-1
D gene: TRBD1
J gene: TRBJ2-5
CDR3 protein: ASSVGQHQETQY

V gene: TRBV6-1
D gene: TRBD2
J gene: TRBJ2-7
CDR3 protein: ASSALAGDYEQY

V gene: TRBV12-3/TRBV12-4
D gene: NA
J gene: TRBJ2-7
CDR3 protein: ASRRGVSEQY

V gene: TRBV4-1
D gene: NA
J gene: TRBJ2-1
CDR3 protein: ASSQDRGGIYNEQF

V gene: TRBV29-1
D gene: NA
J gene: TRBJ1-1
CDR3 protein: SVEGREGPLNTEAF

V gene: TRBV6-5
D gene: NA
J gene: TRBJ2-1
CDR3 protein: ASRGYNEQF

V gene: TRBV7-8
D gene: TRBD1
J gene: TRBJ2-1
CDR3 protein: ASSPGTGGYNEQF

V gene: TRBV6-5
D gene: TRBD2
J gene: TRBJ2-7
CDR3 protein: ASRLGGAYEQY

V gene: TRBV28
D gene: NA
J gene: TRBJ2-7
CDR3 protein: ASSPPWGTSYEQY

V gene: TRBV20-1
D gene: NA
J gene: TRBJ2-2
CDR3 protein: SARDRRNTGELF

V gene: TRBV20-1
D gene: TRBD2
J gene: TRBJ2-7
CDR3 protein: SASGLAGGEQY

V gene: TRBV12-3/TRBV12-4
D gene: NA
J gene: TRBJ2-3
CDR3 protein: ASSRFGLSTDTQY

V gene: TRBV24-1
D gene: NA
J gene: TRBJ2-3
CDR3 protein: ATSDSGESTDTQY